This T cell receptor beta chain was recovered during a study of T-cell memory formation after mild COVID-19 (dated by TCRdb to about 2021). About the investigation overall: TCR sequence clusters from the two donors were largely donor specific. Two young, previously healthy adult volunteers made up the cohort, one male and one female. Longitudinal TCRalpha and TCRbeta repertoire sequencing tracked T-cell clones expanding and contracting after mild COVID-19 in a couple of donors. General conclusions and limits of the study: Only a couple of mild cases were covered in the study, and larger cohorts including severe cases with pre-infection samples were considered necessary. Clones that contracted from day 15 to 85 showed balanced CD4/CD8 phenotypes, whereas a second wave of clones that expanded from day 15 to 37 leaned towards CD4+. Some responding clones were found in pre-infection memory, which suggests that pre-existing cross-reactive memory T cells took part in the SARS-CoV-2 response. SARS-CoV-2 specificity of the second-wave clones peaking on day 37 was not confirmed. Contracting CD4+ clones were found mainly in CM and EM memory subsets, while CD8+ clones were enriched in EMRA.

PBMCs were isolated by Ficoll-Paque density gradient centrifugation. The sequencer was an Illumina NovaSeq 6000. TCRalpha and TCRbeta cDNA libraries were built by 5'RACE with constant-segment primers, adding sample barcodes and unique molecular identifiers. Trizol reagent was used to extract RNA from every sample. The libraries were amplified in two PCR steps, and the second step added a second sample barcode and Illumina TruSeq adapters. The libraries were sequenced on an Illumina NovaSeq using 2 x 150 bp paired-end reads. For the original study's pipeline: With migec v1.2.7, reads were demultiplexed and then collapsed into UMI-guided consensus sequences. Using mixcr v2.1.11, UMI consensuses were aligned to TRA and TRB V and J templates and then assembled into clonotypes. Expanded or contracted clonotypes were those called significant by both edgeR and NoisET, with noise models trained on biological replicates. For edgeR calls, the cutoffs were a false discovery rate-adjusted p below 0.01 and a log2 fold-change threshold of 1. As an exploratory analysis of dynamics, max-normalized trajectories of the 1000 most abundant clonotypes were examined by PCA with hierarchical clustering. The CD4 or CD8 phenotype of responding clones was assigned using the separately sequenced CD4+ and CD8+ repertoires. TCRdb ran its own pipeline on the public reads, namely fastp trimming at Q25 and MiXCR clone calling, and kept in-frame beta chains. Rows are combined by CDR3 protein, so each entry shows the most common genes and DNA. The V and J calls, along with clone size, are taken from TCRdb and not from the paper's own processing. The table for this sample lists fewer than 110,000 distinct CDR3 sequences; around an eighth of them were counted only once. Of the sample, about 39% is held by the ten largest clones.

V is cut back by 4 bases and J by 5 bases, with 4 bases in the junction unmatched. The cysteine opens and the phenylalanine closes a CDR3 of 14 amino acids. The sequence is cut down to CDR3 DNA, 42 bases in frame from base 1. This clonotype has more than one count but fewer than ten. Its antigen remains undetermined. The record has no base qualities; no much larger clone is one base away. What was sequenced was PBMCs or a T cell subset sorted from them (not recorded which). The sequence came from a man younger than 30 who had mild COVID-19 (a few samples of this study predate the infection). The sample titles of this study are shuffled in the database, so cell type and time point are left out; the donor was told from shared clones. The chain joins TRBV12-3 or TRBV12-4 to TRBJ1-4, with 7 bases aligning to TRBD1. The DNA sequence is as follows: TGTGCCAGCAGTTACGAGGGGGCGAATGAAAAACTGTTTTTT. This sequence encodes CASSYEGANEKLFF.